This T cell receptor (beta chain) stems from a study of CXCR3-negative and CXCR3-positive naive CD8 T cells. The CDR3 runs to 15 residues. Germline CDR1 and CDR2: SGHRS and YFSETQ. With UMI labels, 5' RACE was used to prepare the TRB cDNA libraries. Each CDR3 protein gets one entry in TCRdb, which reprocessed the 5' RACE reads and gives no DNA. The specimen's table records about 130,000 distinct CDR3 sequences. With some 300,000 cells each, the CD8+ T cell subsets were individually sorted in triplicate. This clonotype was sampled from a human donor in good health. Some clones in this sample may be carry-over from other donors' samples. The chain recombines TRBV5-1 with TRBJ1-1; the TCRdb call, TRBD1, lacks DNA for checking. What was sequenced was naive CXCR3- CD8+ T cells from blood. Regarding subset: CD45RO-CCR7+CD27+CD95- naive CD8+ T cells lacking CXCR3 (TNR3-). CDR3: CASSELQGMNTEAFF. Supplemented by reference TRBV5-1 and TRBJ1-1, the full variable domain reads KAGVTQTPRYLIKTRGQQVTLSCSPISGHRSVSWYQQTPGQGLQFLFEYFSETQRNKGNFPGRFSGRQFSNSRSEMNVSTLELGDSALYLCASSELQGMNTEAFFGQGTRLTVV.